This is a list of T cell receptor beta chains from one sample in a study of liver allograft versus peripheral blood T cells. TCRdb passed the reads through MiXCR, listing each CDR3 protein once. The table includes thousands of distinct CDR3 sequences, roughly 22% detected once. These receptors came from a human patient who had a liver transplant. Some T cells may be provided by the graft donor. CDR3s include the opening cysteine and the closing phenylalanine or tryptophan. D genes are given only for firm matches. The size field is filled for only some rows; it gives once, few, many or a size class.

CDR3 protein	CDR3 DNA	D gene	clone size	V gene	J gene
CASSSLGQKNEKLFF	TGTGCCAGCAGTAGCCTGGGACAGAAAAATGAAAAACTGTTTTTT	TRBD1	NA	TRBV28	TRBJ1-4
CASSGSVSTEAFF	TGTGCCAGCAGCGGGTCTGTGAGCACTGAAGCTTTCTTT	NA	NA	TRBV6-6	TRBJ1-1
CASSPYRNLNTEAFF	TGTGCCAGCAGTCCGTACAGAAACCTGAACACTGAAGCTTTCTTT	NA	few	TRBV28	TRBJ1-1
CASSLPGNYNSPLHF	TGTGCCAGCAGCTTACCAGGGAACTATAATTCACCCCTCCACTTT	NA	NA	TRBV7-9	TRBJ1-6
CASAGYQETQYF	TGTGCCAGTGCAGGGTACCAAGAGACCCAGTACTTC	NA	medium-sized	TRBV6-5	TRBJ2-5
CASSTPGGYTF	TGTGCCAGCAGTACCCCTGGGGGCTACACCTTC	NA	few	TRBV28	TRBJ1-2
CASSYGDTQYF	TGTGCCAGCAGTTACGGAGATACGCAGTATTTT	NA	medium-sized	TRBV6-5	TRBJ2-3
CASSMFENQPQHF	TGTGCCAGTAGTATGTTTGAGAATCAGCCCCAGCATTTT	NA	few	TRBV19	TRBJ1-5
CASSSLRDVRSYEQYF	TGTGCCAGCAGCTCCCTCCGGGACGTTCGCTCCTACGAGCAGTACTTC	NA	few	TRBV11-2	TRBJ2-7
CASSVAGLSYEQYF	TGTGCCAGCAGTGTAGCGGGGCTCTCCTACGAGCAGTACTTC	TRBD2	few	TRBV6-1	TRBJ2-7
CASSLVPRDTNTGELFF	TGCGCCAGCAGCTTGGTGCCCAGGGATACGAACACCGGGGAGCTGTTTTTT	NA	NA	TRBV5-1	TRBJ2-2
CASSLVGTQTSYEQYF	TGTGCCAGCAGCTTAGTTGGGACTCAAACCTCCTACGAGCAGTACTTC	NA	few	TRBV7-9	TRBJ2-7
CAWSVTPNTEAFF	TGTGCCTGGAGTGTAACACCGAACACTGAAGCTTTCTTT	NA	NA	TRBV30	TRBJ1-1
CASSISGKGGYTF	TGTGCCAGTAGTATCTCGGGGAAAGGCGGCTACACCTTC	NA	medium-sized	TRBV19	TRBJ1-2
CSAVGTANYNSPLHF	TGCAGTGCTGTGGGGACAGCAAATTATAATTCACCCCTCCACTTT	TRBD1	few	TRBV20-1	TRBJ1-6
CASSAAGTTYEQYF	TGTGCCAGCAGTGCCGCCGGGACAACCTACGAGCAGTACTTC	NA	medium-sized	TRBV28	TRBJ2-7
CAWEGVGSYEQYF	TGTGCCTGGGAGGGGGTCGGGAGCTACGAGCAGTACTTC	NA	few	TRBV30	TRBJ2-7